The entry below describes one T cell receptor beta chain. Its specificity is unknown. This sample is drawn from a study of T cell repertoires in cytomegalovirus infection. Across the whole study: HLA-B-restricted CMV epitopes that are well studied were used alongside recently identified HLA-C-restricted ones. A matching HLA type, together with CMV infection, was signaled by public TCR beta signatures.

TCRdb re-called the reads through MiXCR, storing one row per CDR3 protein. The sample has some 940,000 distinct CDR3 sequences; roughly 30% are singletons. The CDR3 loop spans 17 amino acids. Germline lookup yields CDR1 LNHDA and CDR2 SQIVND (reference sequence). Losses at the gene ends were 5 bases for V and 6 bases for J; bases not matched to a gene: 11. Findings of the study overall: Public TCR beta family frequency separated CMV-and-HLA carriers, including in an independent cohort. The ex vivo response was dominated by HLA-C-restricted CMV-specific TCR beta clonotypes.

The material sequenced was cultured CD8+ T cells from PBMCs, taken from culture after CMV antigen stimulation. The gene calls are TRBV19 and TRBJ2-3, with 13 bases identical to TRBD2. This sequence was found in a human donor in good health (CMV status not recorded). Some clones in this sample may be carry-over from other donors' samples. CDR3 sequence reads: CASSFELAGGPWDTQYF. CDR3 nucleotides: TGTGCCAGTAGTTTTGAACTAGCGGGGGGGCCATGGGATACGCAGTATTTT.